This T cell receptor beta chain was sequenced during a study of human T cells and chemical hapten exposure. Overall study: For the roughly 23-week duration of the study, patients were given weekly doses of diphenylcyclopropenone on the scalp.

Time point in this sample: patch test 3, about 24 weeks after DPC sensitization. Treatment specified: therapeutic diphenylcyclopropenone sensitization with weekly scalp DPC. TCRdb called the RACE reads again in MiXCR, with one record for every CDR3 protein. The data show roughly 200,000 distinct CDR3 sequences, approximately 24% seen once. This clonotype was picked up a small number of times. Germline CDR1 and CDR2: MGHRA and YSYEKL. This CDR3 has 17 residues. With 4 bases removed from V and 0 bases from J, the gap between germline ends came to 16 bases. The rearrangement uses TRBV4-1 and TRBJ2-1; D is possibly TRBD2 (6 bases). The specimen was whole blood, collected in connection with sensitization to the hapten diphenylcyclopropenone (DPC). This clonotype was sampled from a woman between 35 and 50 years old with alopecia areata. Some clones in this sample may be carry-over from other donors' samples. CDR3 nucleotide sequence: TGCGCCAGCAGCCGCGGGACTCCCCGGAGCTCCTACAATGAGCAGTTCTTC. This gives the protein CASSRGTPRSSYNEQFF.